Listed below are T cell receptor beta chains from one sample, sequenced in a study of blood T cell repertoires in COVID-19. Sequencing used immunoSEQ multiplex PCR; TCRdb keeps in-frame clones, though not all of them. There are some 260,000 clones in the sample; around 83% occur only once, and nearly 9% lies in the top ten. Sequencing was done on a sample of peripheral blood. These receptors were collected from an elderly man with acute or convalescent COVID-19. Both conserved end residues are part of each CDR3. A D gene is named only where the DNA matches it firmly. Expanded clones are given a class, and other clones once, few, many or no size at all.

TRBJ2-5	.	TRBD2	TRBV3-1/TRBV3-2	CASSQERGLAGRETQYF	TGTGCCAGCAGCCAAGAAAGGGGACTAGCGGGAAGAGAGACCCAGTACTTC
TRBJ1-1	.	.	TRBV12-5	CASGLVHGTWKNTEAFF	TGTGCTAGTGGTTTGGTACACGGGACATGGAAGAACACTGAAGCTTTCTTT
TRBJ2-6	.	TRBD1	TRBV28	CASSSQGTGANVLTF	TGTGCCAGCAGTTCACAGGGGACTGGGGCCAACGTCCTGACTTTC
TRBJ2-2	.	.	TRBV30	CAAAPTVNTGELFF	TGTGCCGCCGCCCCGACAGTTAACACCGGGGAGCTGTTTTTT
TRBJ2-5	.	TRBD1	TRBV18	CASSPAGTGGETQYF	TGTGCCAGCTCACCAGCCGGGACAGGCGGGGAGACCCAGTACTTC
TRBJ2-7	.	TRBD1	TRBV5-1	CASSSATGASNTYEQYF	TGCGCCAGCAGCTCGGCAACAGGGGCCTCCAATACCTACGAGCAGTACTTC
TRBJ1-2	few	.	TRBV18	CASSPPQGSNYGYTF	TGTGCCAGCTCACCACCGCAGGGATCTAACTATGGCTACACCTTC
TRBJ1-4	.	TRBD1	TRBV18	CASSPVQGAPNEKLFF	TGTGCCAGCTCACCAGTTCAGGGGGCCCCGAATGAAAAACTGTTTTTT
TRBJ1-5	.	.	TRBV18	CASSSQDTGNQPQHF	TGTGCCAGCTCATCCCAGGACACGGGCAATCAGCCCCAGCATTTT
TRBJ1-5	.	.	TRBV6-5	CASSSVWAQPQHF	TGTGCCAGCAGTTCCGTGTGGGCTCAGCCCCAGCATTTT
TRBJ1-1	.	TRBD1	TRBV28	CASTPPDREYTEAFF	TGTGCCAGCACCCCTCCTGACAGGGAGTACACTGAAGCTTTCTTT
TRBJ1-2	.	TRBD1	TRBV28	CASTTGGSNYGYTF	TGTGCCAGCACCACAGGGGGCAGTAACTATGGCTACACCTTC
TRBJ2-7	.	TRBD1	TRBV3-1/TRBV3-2	CASSQDPGGSSYEQYF	TGTGCCAGCAGCCAAGACCCAGGGGGAAGCTCCTACGAGCAGTACTTC
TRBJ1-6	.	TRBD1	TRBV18	CASSRTGPVRSPLHF	TGTGCCAGCTCTCGGACAGGCCCCGTTCGTTCACCCCTCCACTTT
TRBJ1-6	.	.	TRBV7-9	CASSSFEGEMPLHF	TGTGCCAGCAGCTCCTTCGAGGGTGAGATGCCCCTCCACTTT
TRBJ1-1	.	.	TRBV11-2	CASSFRVTEAFF	TGTGCCAGCAGCTTCAGGGTGACTGAAGCTTTCTTT
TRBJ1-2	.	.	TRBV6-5	CASSYSGGRDGYTF	TGTGCCAGCAGTTACTCGGGGGGAAGAGATGGCTACACCTTC